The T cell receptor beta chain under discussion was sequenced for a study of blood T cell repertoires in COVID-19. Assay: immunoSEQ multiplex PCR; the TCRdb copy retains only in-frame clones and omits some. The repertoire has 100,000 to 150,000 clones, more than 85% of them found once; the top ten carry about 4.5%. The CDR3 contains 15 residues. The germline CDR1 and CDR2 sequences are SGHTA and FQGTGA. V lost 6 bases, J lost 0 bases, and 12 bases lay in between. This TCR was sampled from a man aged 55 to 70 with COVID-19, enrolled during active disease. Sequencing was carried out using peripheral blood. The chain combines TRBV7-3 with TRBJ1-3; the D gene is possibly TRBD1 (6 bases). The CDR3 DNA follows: TGTGCCAGCAGTGGGGGACACAACTCTGGAAACACCATATATTTT. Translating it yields CASSGGHNSGNTIYF.